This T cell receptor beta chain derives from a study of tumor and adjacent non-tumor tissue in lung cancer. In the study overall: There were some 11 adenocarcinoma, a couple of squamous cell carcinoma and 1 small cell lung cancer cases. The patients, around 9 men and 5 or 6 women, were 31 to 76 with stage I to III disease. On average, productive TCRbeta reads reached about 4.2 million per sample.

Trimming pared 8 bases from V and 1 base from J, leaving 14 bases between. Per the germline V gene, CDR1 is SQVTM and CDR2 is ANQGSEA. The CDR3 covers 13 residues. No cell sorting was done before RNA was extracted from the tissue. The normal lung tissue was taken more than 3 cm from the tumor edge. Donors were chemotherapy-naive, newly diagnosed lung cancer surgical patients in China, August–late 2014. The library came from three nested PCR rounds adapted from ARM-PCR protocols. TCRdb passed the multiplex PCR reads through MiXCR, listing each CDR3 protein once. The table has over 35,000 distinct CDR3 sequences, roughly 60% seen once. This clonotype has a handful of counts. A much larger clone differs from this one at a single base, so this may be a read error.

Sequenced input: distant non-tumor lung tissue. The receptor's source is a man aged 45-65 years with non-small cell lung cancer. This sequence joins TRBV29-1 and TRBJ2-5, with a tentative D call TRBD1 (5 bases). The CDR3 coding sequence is TGCAGCATCCGAGGACACACCCAAGAGACCCAGTACTTC. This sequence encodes CSIRGHTQETQYF. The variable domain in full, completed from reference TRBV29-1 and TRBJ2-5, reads SAVISQKPSRDICQRGTSLTIQCQVDSQVTMMFWYRQQPGQSLTLIATANQGSEATYESGFVIDKFPISRPNLTFSTLTVSNMSPEDSSIYLCSIRGHTQETQYFGPGTRLLVL.